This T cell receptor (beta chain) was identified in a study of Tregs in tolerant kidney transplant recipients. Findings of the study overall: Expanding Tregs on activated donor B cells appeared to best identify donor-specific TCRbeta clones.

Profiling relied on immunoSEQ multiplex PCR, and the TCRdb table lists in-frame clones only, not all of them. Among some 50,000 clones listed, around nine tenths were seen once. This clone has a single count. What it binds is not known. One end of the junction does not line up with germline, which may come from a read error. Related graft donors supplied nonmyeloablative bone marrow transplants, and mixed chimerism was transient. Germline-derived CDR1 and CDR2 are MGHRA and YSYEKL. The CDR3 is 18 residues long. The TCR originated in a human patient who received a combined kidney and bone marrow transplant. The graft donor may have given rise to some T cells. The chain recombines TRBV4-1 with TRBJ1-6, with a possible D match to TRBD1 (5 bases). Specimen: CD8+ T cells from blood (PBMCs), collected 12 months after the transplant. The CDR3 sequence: CANSQESGGVTYNSPLHF. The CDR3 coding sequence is TGCGCCAACAGCCAAGAGAGTGGGGGGGTAACCTATAATTCACCCCTCCACTTT.